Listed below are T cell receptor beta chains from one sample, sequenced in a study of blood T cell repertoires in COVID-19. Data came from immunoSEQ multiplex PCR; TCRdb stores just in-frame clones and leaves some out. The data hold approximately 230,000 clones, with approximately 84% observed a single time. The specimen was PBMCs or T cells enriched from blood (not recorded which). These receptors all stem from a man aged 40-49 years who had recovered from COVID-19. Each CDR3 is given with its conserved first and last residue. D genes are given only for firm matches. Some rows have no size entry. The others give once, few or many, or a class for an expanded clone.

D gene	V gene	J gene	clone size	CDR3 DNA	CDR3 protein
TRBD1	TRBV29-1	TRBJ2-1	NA	TGCAGCGTTGAGGGACAGACTTACAATGAGCAGTTCTTC	CSVEGQTYNEQFF
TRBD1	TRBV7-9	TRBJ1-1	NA	TGTGCCAGCAGCCGATCGCAGGGGGCTGGAACTGAAGCTTTCTTT	CASSRSQGAGTEAFF
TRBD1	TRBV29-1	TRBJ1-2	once	TGCAGCGTCGGGACAGGGGTTCGAGGTTACTACACCTTC	CSVGTGVRGYYTF
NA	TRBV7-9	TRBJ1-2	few	TGTGCCAGCAGCTTAAACGCAGAAAGAATCCGTGGCTACACCTTC	CASSLNAERIRGYTF
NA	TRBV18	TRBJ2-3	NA	TGTGCCAGCTCAAAAGAGCTCCCTAGCACAGATACGCAGTATTTT	CASSKELPSTDTQYF
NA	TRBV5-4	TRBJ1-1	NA	TGTGCCAGCAGCCCGGAGGGGATGAACACTGAAGCTTTCTTT	CASSPEGMNTEAFF
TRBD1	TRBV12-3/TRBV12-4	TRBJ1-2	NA	TGTGCCAGCACCAGGACAGGTGGCTATGGCTACACCTTC	CASTRTGGYGYTF
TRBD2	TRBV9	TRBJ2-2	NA	TGTGCCAGCAACCCAGCGGGATCGAACACCGGGGAGCTGTTTTTT	CASNPAGSNTGELFF
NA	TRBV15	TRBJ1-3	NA	TGTGCCACCAGCAGCGGGCATAGCGGTGGAAACACCATATATTTT	CATSSGHSGGNTIYF
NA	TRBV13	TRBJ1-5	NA	TGTGCCAGCAGCGCCGGGATTGGGCGGCCCCAGCATTTT	CASSAGIGRPQHF
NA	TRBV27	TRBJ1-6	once	TGTGCCAGCGGGAGCTCCTATAATTCACCCCTCCACTTT	CASGSSYNSPLHF
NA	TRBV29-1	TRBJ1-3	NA	TGCAGCAGAATTGTGCGACAAGGAAACACCATATATTTT	CSRIVRQGNTIYF
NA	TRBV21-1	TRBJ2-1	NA	TGTGCCGGGGGACTAGCGGGAGATTCGTGGAATGAGCAGTTCTTC	CAGGLAGDSWNEQFF
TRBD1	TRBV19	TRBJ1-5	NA	TGTGCCAGTAGCGCTGACAGGGCGAATCAGCCCCAGCATTTT	CASSADRANQPQHF
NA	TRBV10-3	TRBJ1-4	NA	TGTGCCATCAGACAACCGGGACAAGGGAGTGAAAAACTGTTTTTT	CAIRQPGQGSEKLFF
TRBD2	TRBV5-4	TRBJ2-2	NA	TGTGCCAGCAGCCAGCGGGGCCTGAACACCGGGGAGCTGTTTTTT	CASSQRGLNTGELFF
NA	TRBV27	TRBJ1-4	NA	TGTGCCCCCGCTTCGGGACTAGAAAAACTGTTTTTT	CAPASGLEKLFF
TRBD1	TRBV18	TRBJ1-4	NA	TGTGCCAGCTCACTGGGACAGGGACCCACTAATGAAAAACTGTTTTTT	CASSLGQGPTNEKLFF
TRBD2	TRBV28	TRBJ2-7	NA	TGTGCCAGCAGTCCAGGGGGACTAGCGGTTATCTACGAGCAGTACTTC	CASSPGGLAVIYEQYF
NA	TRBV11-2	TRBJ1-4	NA	TGTGCCAGCAGCTCTTTGACAGAGATTAATGAAAAACTGTTTTTT	CASSSLTEINEKLFF
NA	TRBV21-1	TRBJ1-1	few	TGTGCCAGCAGCAAAGACTTCGCAGGGCCTAACTCGAACACTGAAGCTTTCTTT	CASSKDFAGPNSNTEAFF
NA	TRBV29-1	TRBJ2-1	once	TGCAGCGTCCGGGCAGTAGCGGACTACAATGAGCAGTTCTTC	CSVRAVADYNEQFF
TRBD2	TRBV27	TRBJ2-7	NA	TGTGCCAGCAGGGAGCTAGCGGGCTCTAAGGAGCAGTACTTC	CASRELAGSKEQYF
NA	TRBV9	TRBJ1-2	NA	TGTGCCAGCAGCGTAGAACAGGGCCGAGGCTACACCTTC	CASSVEQGRGYTF
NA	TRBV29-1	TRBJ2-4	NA	TGCAGCGCTCAACAGGGAGCCAAAAACATTCAGTACTTC	CSAQQGAKNIQYF
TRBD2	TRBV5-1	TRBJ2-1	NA	TGCGCCAGCAGCTCGACTAGCGGGAGAGCTGGGGTTGAGCAGTTCTTC	CASSSTSGRAGVEQFF
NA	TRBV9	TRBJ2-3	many	TGTGCCAGCAGCGTCGGGGGTAGCACAGATACGCAGTATTTT	CASSVGGSTDTQYF
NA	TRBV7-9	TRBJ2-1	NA	TGTGCCAGCAGCTTACTCCTGTATGAGCAGTTCTTC	CASSLLLYEQFF
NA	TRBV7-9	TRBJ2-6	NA	TGTGCCAGCAGCCCGCGGGCTGGGGCCAACGTCCTGACTTTC	CASSPRAGANVLTF
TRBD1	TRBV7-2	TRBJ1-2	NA	TGTGCCAGCAGCTTACGAGGACAGGGGGCGGGAGGCTACACCTTC	CASSLRGQGAGGYTF
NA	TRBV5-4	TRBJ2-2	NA	TGTGCCAGCAGTTCACAGGGCGGCACCGGGGAGCTGTTTTTT	CASSSQGGTGELFF
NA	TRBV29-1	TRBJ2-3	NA	TGCAGCGTTGCCAGGAGCACAGATACGCAGTATTTT	CSVARSTDTQYF
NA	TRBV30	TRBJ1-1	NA	TGTGCCTGGAGTGGAGACACCAAAGGCGCTGAAGCTTTCTTT	CAWSGDTKGAEAFF
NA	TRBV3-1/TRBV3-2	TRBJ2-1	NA	TGTGCCAGCAGCCAATTGAGATCGCGGCAGTTCTTC	CASSQLRSRQFF